The sequence of this T cell receptor beta chain was determined in a study of identical twins. Study-wide results and caveats: With monozygotic twins, out-of-frame TCR alpha sharing exceeded what models estimated. Twins' excess sharing was less marked for out-of-frame beta sequences. Instead of following the same donors, the conclusions were based on cross-sectional statistical analysis.

CDR3 length: 13 residues. Germline CDR1 is PRHDT and CDR2 is FYEKMQ (reference sequence). Trimming took off 2 bases at V and 4 bases at J, with 5 bases between the two ends. Via MiXCR, TCRdb re-called the 5' RACE reads, giving one row per CDR3 protein. The sample shows about 810,000 distinct CDR3 sequences, 9% to 15% of them seen only once. This clonotype has ten or more counts. What it binds is unknown. These data were also reused for a study on yellow fever vaccine responses in identical twins. As that report states: Reported findings indicate that twins' vaccine T cell responses seemed partially convergent, partially personalized.

The TCR comes from a woman between 18 and 29 years old in good health. Sequencing was carried out using PBMCs. This chain links TRBV13 with TRBJ1-4; D uncertain. The CDR3 DNA is TGTGCCAGCAGCTTAAGCAGTAATGAAAAACTGTTTTTT. Its protein product is CASSLSSNEKLFF. Variable domain in full (rest from reference TRBV13 and TRBJ1-4): AAGVIQSPRHLIKEKRETATLKCYPIPRHDTVYWYQQGPGQDPQFLISFYEKMQSDKGSIPDRFSAQQFSDYHSELNMSSLELGDSALYFCASSLSSNEKLFFGSGTQLSVL.